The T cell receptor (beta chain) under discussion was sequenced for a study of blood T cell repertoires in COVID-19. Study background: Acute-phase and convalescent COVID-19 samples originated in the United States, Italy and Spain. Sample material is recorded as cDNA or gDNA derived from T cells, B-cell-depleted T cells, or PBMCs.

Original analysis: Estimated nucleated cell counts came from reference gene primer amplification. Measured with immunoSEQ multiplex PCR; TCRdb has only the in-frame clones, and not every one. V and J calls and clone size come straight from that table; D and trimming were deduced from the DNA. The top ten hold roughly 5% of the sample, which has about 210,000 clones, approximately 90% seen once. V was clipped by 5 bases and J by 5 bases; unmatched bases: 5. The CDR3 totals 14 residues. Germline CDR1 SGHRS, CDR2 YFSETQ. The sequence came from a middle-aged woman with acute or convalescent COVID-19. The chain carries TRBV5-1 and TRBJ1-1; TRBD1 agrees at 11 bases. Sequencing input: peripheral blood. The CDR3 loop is CASRAGTGGTEAFF. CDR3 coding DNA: TGCGCCAGCAGAGCCGGGACAGGGGGGACTGAAGCTTTCTTT.